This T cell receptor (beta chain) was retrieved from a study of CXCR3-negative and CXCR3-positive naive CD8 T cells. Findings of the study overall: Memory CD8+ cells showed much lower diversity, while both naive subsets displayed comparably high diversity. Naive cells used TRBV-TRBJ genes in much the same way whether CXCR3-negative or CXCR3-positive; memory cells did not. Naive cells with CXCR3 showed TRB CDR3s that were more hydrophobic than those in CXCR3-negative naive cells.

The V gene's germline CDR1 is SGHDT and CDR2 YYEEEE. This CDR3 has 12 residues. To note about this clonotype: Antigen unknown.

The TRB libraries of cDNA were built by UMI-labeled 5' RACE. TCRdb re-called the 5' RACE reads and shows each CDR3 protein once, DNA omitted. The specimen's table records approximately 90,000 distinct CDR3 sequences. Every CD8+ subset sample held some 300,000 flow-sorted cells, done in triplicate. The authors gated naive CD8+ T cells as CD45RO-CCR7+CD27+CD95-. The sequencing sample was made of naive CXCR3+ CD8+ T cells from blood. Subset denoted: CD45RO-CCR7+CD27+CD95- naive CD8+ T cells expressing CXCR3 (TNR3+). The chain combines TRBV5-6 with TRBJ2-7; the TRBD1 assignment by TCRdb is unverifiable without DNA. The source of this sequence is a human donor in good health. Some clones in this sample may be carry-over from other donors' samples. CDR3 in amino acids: CASNRGGVEQYF.